This T cell receptor (beta chain) was sequenced for a study of cytomegalovirus exposure and HLA in healthy donors. Study at large: Across some 400 genotyped donors, roughly 80% landed in the Caucasian-associated ancestry cluster. Whole-study findings and limits: The authors excluded some V segments, including TRBV6-2 and TRBV6-3, as indistinguishable.

The PCR had 60 Vbeta and 13 Jbeta primers. In the authors' workflow: In a later analysis, of 70 million to 85 million unique beta chains, roughly 9.9 million appeared in at least two donors. Sequencing was performed with immunoSEQ multiplex PCR; in TCRdb, only in-frame clones are kept and a portion is missing. V, J and clone size were drawn from that table, and D and trimming were deduced from the DNA. Among more than 95,000 clones, 10% to 15% were seen once, and the ten largest hold 16%. Germline V lookup: CDR1 SGHNT, CDR2 YENEEA. Germline trimming cut 5 bases from V and 0 bases from J; bases unmatched to any gene: 3. The CDR3 covers 16 residues. A few counts support this clone. As yet, its antigen is unknown.

The sequencing sample was made of PBMCs. The genes are TRBV11-3 and TRBJ2-1; TRBD2 agrees at 11 bases. The TCR originated in a man aged 35-49 years in good health and CMV-seropositive. The CDR3: CASSQTSGSSYNEQFF. Written as DNA, the CDR3 is TGTGCCAGCAGCCAAACTAGCGGGAGCTCCTACAATGAGCAGTTCTTC.